Below, one T cell receptor beta chain is given with its context. TCRB was sequenced at Survey level resolution. Profiled with immunoSEQ multiplex PCR; TCRdb holds only in-frame clones, not every one. The sample includes 13,000 or so clones, nearly 80% of them seen just once. The time point denotes: 2015-2016 season, pre-vaccination. These data come from a study of follicular helper T cells after annual influenza vaccination. Sequenced here: CXCR5+ CD38- circulating T follicular helper cells from blood, sampled on the day of influenza vaccination. Subset specified: circulating Tfh, non-naive CD4+CXCR5+PD-1+ (ICOS+CD38+ or ICOS-CD38-). This sequence originates from an adult who received the influenza vaccine.

CDR3 in amino acids: CASSSGGGRFGETQYF. DNA of the CDR3: TGTGCCAGCAGCTCCGGGGGAGGGAGGTTCGGAGAGACCCAGTACTTC. The rearrangement uses TRBV7-9 and TRBJ2-5; TRBD2 agrees at 7 bases. Germline values: CDR1 SEHNR, CDR2 FQNEAQ (reference sequence). The CDR3 spans 16 residues. After removal of 4 bases from V and 4 bases from J, the junction contained 12 bases not matched to a gene.